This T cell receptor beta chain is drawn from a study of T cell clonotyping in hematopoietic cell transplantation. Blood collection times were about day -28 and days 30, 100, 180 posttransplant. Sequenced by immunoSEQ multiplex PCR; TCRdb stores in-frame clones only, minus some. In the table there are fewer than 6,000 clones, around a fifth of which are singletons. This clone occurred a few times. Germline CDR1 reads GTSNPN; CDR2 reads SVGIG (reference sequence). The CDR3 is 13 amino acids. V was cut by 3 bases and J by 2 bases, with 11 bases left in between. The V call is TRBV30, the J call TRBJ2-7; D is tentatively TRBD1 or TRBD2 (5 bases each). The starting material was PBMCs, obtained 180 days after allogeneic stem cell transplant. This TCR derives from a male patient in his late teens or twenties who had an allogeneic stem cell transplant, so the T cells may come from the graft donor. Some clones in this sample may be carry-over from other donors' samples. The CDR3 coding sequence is TGTGCCTGGAGCCGGGACCCAACCTACGAGCAGTACTTC. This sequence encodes CAWSRDPTYEQYF.